Below, one TCR beta chain is given with its context. What it recognizes is unknown. This sample is part of a study of cytomegalovirus exposure and HLA in healthy donors. Study context: Later, an analysis reported that the 120 or so validation repertoires had used the same platform as the approximately 670 first-cohort repertoires.

Study-wide results and limits: In vitro experiments confirmed that three CMV-associated chains were specific for CMV antigens. According to a subsequent analysis, TCR clusters from the first cohort were inclined to appear together in the 130 or so validation repertoires.

Profiling relied on immunoSEQ multiplex PCR, and the TCRdb table lists in-frame clones only, not all of them. Among 100,000 to 150,000 clones listed, 95% to 96% were seen once. Germline V gene data show CDR1 as MRHNA and CDR2 as SNTAGT. The V and J ends lost 4 bases and 7 bases respectively, with 10 bases between them. The CDR3 contains 12 residues. The J gene is TRBJ2-5, the V gene TRBV6-4; maybe TRBD2 (5 bases). The sequencing input was PBMCs. The clonotype originates from a young man in good health and CMV-seronegative. The CDR3 DNA is TGTGCCAGCAGTGGTCAAGAGGGGACCCAGTACTTC. Protein product: CASSGQEGTQYF.